The source of this T cell receptor beta chain is a study of T cell changes during pregnancy in multiple sclerosis. The repertoire was sequenced with immunoSEQ multiplex PCR; TCRdb's copy has only in-frame clones and lacks some. The table lists tens of thousands of clones, roughly nine tenths of them singletons. The length of the CDR3 is 13 residues. The trim removed 8 bases at V and 0 bases at J, leaving 2 bases unmatched. CDR1 MNHEY and CDR2 SMNVEV come from the germline V gene (reference sequence). The TCR was taken from a female donor in good health, enrolled as a control in a pregnancy study. The material was peripheral blood, obtained in the second trimester of pregnancy. The V and J genes are TRBV27 and TRBJ2-7; TRBD1 agrees at 9 bases. Written as DNA, the CDR3 is TGTGCCAGCGCGACAGGGGGCTCCTACGAGCAGTACTTC. As protein: CASATGGSYEQYF.